This T cell receptor beta chain is drawn from a study of sequential checkpoint blockade in melanoma. Using immunoSEQ multiplex PCR, the repertoire was profiled, and TCRdb retains in-frame clones only, with some absent. The repertoire holds tens of thousands of clones, with about 89% as singletons. This CDR3 has 14 amino acids. V shed 2 bases and J 5 bases; nucleotides not matched to a gene: 6. Per germline, CDR1 SGHNT and CDR2 YYREEE (reference sequence). This clone was observed a single time. As for treatment: randomized to nivolumab then ipilimumab (arm A) or the reverse (arm B). PBMC sorting kept live CD3+CD8+ cells without CD19 or CD56.

The receptor was isolated from a human donor with melanoma. The genes are TRBV5-4 and TRBJ2-7; 8 bases line up with TRBD1. This specimen consisted of CD8+ T cells sorted from blood (inferred from file names), obtained from a patient given nivolumab and ipilimumab in sequence. The chain's CDR3 is CASSFGPGGHEQYV. The CDR3 DNA reads TGTGCCAGCAGCTTTGGGCCAGGGGGCCACGAGCAGTACGTC.